This T cell receptor beta chain was sequenced in a study of cytotoxic CD8 clonotypes in ibrutinib-treated CLL. Germline V gene sequence: CDR1 MNHNS, CDR2 SASEGT. J was trimmed by 8 bases and V by 1 base; bases with no gene match: 8. The CDR3 extends over 16 amino acids. Some clones are missing from TCRdb's copy, which holds only in-frame ones; the method was immunoSEQ multiplex PCR. Of approximately 100,000 clones listed, under 70% were seen once; the top ten hold roughly 35%. Whole-study results and caveats: Baseline-level clonality went beyond age-matched healthy donors and moved in step with circulating CD8+ T-cell counts. Sustained-remission and progressing patients were not sampled at matched times.

As concerns this clone: Its antigen is not known.

This chain joins TRBV6-1 and TRBJ1-6, with 7 bases identical to TRBD1. The clonotype was recovered from a human donor with chronic lymphocytic leukemia. Sequenced material: PBMCs, taken after 24 months of ibrutinib treatment. Written as DNA, the CDR3 is TGTGCCAGCAGTGAAGTGGGACAGACCTCCTATTCACCCCTCCACTTT. Translating it yields CASSEVGQTSYSPLHF.